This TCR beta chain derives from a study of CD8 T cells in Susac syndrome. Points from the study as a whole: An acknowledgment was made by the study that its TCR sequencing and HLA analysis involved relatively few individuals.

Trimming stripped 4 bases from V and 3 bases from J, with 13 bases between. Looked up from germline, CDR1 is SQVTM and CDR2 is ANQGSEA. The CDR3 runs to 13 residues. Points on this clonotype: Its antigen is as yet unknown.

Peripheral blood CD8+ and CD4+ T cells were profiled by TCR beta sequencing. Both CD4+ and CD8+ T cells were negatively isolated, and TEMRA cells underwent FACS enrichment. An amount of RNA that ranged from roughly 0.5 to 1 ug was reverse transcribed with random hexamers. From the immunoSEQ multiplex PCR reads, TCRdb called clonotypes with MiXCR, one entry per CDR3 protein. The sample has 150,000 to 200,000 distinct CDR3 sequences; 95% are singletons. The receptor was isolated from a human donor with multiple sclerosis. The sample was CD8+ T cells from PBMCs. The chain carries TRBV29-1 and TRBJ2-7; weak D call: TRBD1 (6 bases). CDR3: CSVVLGTNYEQYF. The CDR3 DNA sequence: TGCAGCGTTGTGCTAGGGACAAACTACGAGCAGTACTTC.